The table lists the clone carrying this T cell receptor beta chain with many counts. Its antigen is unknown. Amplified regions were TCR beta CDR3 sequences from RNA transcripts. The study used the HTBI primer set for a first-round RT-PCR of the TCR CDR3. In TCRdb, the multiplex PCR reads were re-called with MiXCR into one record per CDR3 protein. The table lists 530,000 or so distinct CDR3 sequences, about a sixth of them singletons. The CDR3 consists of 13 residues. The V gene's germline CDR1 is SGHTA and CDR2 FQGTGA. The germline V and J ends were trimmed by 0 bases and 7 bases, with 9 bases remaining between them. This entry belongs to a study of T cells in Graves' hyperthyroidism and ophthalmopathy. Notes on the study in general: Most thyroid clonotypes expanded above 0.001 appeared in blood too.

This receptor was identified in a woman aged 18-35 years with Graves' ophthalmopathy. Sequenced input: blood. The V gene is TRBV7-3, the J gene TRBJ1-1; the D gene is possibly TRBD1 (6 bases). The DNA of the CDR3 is TGTGCCAGCAGCTTAACTGGGGGCGGTGAAGCTTTCTTT. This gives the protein CASSLTGGGEAFF. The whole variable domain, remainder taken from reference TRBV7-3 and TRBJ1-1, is GAGVSQTPSNKVTEKGKYVELRCDPISGHTALYWYRQSLGQGPEFLIYFQGTGAADDSGLPNDRFFAVRPEGSVSTLKIQRTERGDSAVYLCASSLTGGGEAFFGQGTRLTVV.